A selection of T cell receptor beta chains follows, all from one sample in a study of T cell changes during pregnancy in multiple sclerosis. TCRdb's table, derived via immunoSEQ multiplex PCR, lists solely in-frame clones and lacks some. The sample lists approximately 44,000 clones; 80% to 95% were seen once. Sequenced here: CD4+ T cells from peripheral blood mononuclear cells, sampled in the second trimester of pregnancy. Receptors originate from a female donor in good health, enrolled as a control in a pregnancy study. CDR3s include the opening cysteine and the closing phenylalanine or tryptophan. Fields, in order: J gene, D gene, V gene, clone size, CDR3 protein, CDR3 DNA. A D gene is named only where the DNA matches it firmly. The size of a clone is reported for some rows only, either as once, few or many, or as a class for expanded clones.

j_gene: TRBJ1-2
d_gene: NA
v_gene: TRBV7-3
abundance: NA
CDR3aa: CASSLMGVEGYTF
CDR3nt: TGTGCCAGCAGCTTAATGGGAGTCGAGGGCTACACCTTC

j_gene: TRBJ1-4
d_gene: TRBD1
v_gene: TRBV18
abundance: once
CDR3aa: CASSPDRVKLFF
CDR3nt: TGTGCCAGCTCACCAGACAGGGTGAAACTGTTTTTT

j_gene: TRBJ1-5
d_gene: NA
v_gene: TRBV19
abundance: once
CDR3aa: CASSIKTENQPQHF
CDR3nt: TGTGCCAGTAGTATCAAAACGGAGAATCAGCCCCAGCATTTT

j_gene: TRBJ2-5
d_gene: NA
v_gene: TRBV12-5
abundance: NA
CDR3aa: CASGLVGRYGRETQYF
CDR3nt: TGTGCTAGTGGTTTGGTAGGCAGGTACGGGAGAGAGACCCAGTACTTC

j_gene: TRBJ2-1
d_gene: NA
v_gene: TRBV15
abundance: NA
CDR3aa: CATSRDTVLAGNEQFF
CDR3nt: TGTGCCACCAGCAGAGATACGGTACTAGCCGGCAATGAGCAGTTCTTC

j_gene: TRBJ2-1
d_gene: TRBD1
v_gene: TRBV10-3
abundance: NA
CDR3aa: CATLGQGEGEQFF
CDR3nt: TGTGCCACCCTAGGACAGGGTGAAGGTGAGCAGTTCTTC

j_gene: TRBJ2-7
d_gene: NA
v_gene: TRBV9
abundance: once
CDR3aa: CASSVGWGEDEQYF
CDR3nt: TGTGCCAGCAGCGTAGGTTGGGGGGAAGACGAGCAGTACTTC

j_gene: TRBJ2-3
d_gene: NA
v_gene: TRBV5-4
abundance: NA
CDR3aa: CASSLAGVPTDTQYF
CDR3nt: TGTGCCAGCAGCTTAGCAGGGGTCCCCACAGATACGCAGTATTTT

j_gene: TRBJ2-4
d_gene: TRBD1
v_gene: TRBV9
abundance: NA
CDR3aa: CASSVEEQGAYIQYF
CDR3nt: TGTGCCAGCAGCGTAGAAGAACAGGGGGCGTACATTCAGTACTTC

j_gene: TRBJ2-7
d_gene: NA
v_gene: TRBV7-8
abundance: NA
CDR3aa: CASSRQGQGGSGYEQYF
CDR3nt: TGTGCCAGCAGCCGTCAGGGCCAGGGAGGCTCGGGGTACGAGCAGTACTTC

j_gene: TRBJ2-2
d_gene: NA
v_gene: TRBV11-2
abundance: NA
CDR3aa: CASRASGNTGELFF
CDR3nt: TGTGCCAGCAGGGCGTCAGGGAACACCGGGGAGCTGTTTTTT

j_gene: TRBJ2-3
d_gene: TRBD2
v_gene: TRBV7-3
abundance: NA
CDR3aa: CASSPAGAPRNTQYF
CDR3nt: TGTGCCAGCAGCCCAGCGGGGGCTCCCCGTAATACGCAGTATTTT

j_gene: TRBJ1-4
d_gene: NA
v_gene: TRBV2
abundance: NA
CDR3aa: CASSEEGGSNRPLFF
CDR3nt: TGTGCCAGCAGTGAAGAAGGAGGTTCAAACCGTCCCCTGTTTTTT

j_gene: TRBJ1-5
d_gene: NA
v_gene: TRBV11-2
abundance: once
CDR3aa: CASSLDRKRGNQPQHF
CDR3nt: TGTGCCAGCAGCTTAGATCGGAAGAGGGGCAATCAGCCCCAGCATTTT

j_gene: TRBJ2-1
d_gene: NA
v_gene: TRBV2
abundance: once
CDR3aa: CASSEARASYNEQFF
CDR3nt: TGTGCCAGCAGTGAAGCACGAGCAAGTTACAATGAGCAGTTCTTC

j_gene: TRBJ1-2
d_gene: NA
v_gene: TRBV9
abundance: NA
CDR3aa: CASSVASGHSYGYTF
CDR3nt: TGTGCCAGCAGCGTAGCTTCGGGACACAGCTATGGCTACACCTTC

j_gene: TRBJ2-1
d_gene: TRBD2
v_gene: TRBV7-3
abundance: NA
CDR3aa: CASSLWTSGGGEQFF
CDR3nt: TGTGCCAGCAGCCTATGGACTAGCGGGGGAGGTGAGCAGTTCTTC

j_gene: TRBJ1-1
d_gene: NA
v_gene: TRBV15
abundance: once
CDR3aa: CATSRPTWTVNTEAFF
CDR3nt: TGTGCCACCAGCAGACCTACCTGGACAGTGAACACTGAAGCTTTCTTT

j_gene: TRBJ1-5
d_gene: NA
v_gene: TRBV7-2
abundance: NA
CDR3aa: CASSFFRESQPQHF
CDR3nt: TGTGCCAGCAGCTTTTTCCGGGAGAGTCAGCCCCAGCATTTT